This TCR beta chain is drawn from a study of neurological immune-mediated disorders. CDR3 length: 14 residues. Germline V gene lookup returns CDR1 DFQATT and CDR2 SNEGSKA (reference sequence). This clonotype was seen only once. TCRdb reprocessed the 5' RACE reads with MiXCR, giving one entry per CDR3 protein. The sample has around 33,000 distinct CDR3 sequences; roughly 7% are singletons. This clonotype was sampled from a woman aged 40 to 49 in good health. Source material: PBMCs. V and J are TRBV20-1 and TRBJ2-1; 9 bases map to TRBD2. Gene TRBJ2-7 matches the end of the DNA better, so the J call may be wrong. The CDR3 is CSAPGLRGGDEQYF. The CDR3 nucleotides read TGCAGTGCTCCTGGGTTGCGGGGGGGGGATGAGCAGTACTTC.